This T cell receptor (beta chain) originates from a study of OX40 agonist ivuxolimab in advanced cancers. Study details: Aged about 23 to 80 with a mean of approximately 60 years, they were about 78% male. Checkpoint inhibitors had been given previously to roughly 40% of patients. Whole-study findings and limits: Expanded clones belonging to CD8+ T cells outnumbered, on average, those of CD4+. At doses 0.1 to 3.0 mg/kg, CD4+ and CD8+ clones expanded.

The CDR3 is 15 amino acids. With 3 bases clipped from V and 7 bases from J, the junction kept 9 bases outside the gene matches. In germline, CDR1 is SGHTA, CDR2 FQGTGA. Libraries were prepared by immunoSEQ multiplex PCR; TCRdb keeps only in-frame clonotypes and omits some of them. The data contain 100,000 or so clones, over 75% of them seen just once; the ten biggest clones take up 0.31%. As to this clone: Its antigen is not identified.

The receptor's source is an adult with an advanced solid tumor such as melanoma, head and neck, liver or kidney cancer. The starting material was CD4+ or CD8+ T cells sorted from blood, obtained in a trial of the OX40 agonist ivuxolimab. V is TRBV7-3 and J is TRBJ2-1; TRBD2 agrees at 7 bases. The CDR3 spells CASSLVETSRNEQFF. The CDR3 DNA is TGTGCCAGCAGCTTGGTCGAGACTAGCAGGAATGAGCAGTTCTTC. The complete variable domain, with remaining parts taken from reference TRBV7-3 and TRBJ2-1, reads GAGVSQTPSNKVTEKGKYVELRCDPISGHTALYWYRQSLGQGPEFLIYFQGTGAADDSGLPNDRFFAVRPEGSVSTLKIQRTERGDSAVYLCASSLVETSRNEQFFGPGTRLTVL.